This TCR beta chain was observed in a study of T-cell memory formation after mild COVID-19. In this sample, this clonotype turned up a few times. This CDR3 spans 15 amino acids. Trimming took off 5 bases at V and 0 bases at J, with 12 bases between the two ends. CDR1 SGHRS and CDR2 YFSETQ come from the germline V gene. From the 5' RACE reads, TCRdb called clonotypes with MiXCR, one entry per CDR3 protein. The table shows under 650,000 distinct CDR3 sequences, with about a sixth occurring only once. The sequence came from an adult woman who had mild COVID-19 (a few samples of this study predate the infection). Cell type and time point are not known. The specimen sequenced was PBMCs or a T cell subset sorted from them (not recorded which). The chain combines TRBV5-1 with TRBJ2-1; D possibly corresponds to TRBD2 (5 bases). The CDR3 sequence is CASSRGSGSYNEQFF. The CDR3 DNA follows: TGCGCCAGCAGTCGGGGTTCCGGCTCCTACAATGAGCAGTTCTTC.